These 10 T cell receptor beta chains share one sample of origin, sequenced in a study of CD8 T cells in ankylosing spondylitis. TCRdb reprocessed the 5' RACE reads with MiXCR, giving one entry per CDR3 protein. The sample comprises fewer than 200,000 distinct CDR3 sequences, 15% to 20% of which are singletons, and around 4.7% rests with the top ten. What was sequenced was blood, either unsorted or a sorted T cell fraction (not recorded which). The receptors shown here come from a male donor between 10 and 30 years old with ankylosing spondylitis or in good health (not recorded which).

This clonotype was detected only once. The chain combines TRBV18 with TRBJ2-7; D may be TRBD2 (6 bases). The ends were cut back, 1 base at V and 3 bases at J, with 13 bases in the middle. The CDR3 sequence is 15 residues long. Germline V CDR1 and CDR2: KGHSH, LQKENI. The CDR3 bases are TGTGCCAGCTCACCACGAAGCGGGCCTAACTACGAGCAGTACTTC. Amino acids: CASSPRSGPNYEQYF.

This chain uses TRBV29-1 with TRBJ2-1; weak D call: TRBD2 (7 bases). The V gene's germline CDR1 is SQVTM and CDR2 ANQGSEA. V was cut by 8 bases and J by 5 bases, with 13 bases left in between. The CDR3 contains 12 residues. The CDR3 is CSPRGGNNEQFF. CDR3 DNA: TGCAGCCCGAGGGGGGGAAACAATGAGCAGTTCTTC.

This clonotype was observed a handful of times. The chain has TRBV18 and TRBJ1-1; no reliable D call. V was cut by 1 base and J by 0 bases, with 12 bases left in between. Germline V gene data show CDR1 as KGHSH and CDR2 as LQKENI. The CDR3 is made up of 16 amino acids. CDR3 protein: CASSPQRNVMNTEAFF. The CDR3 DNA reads TGTGCCAGCTCACCACAAAGGAACGTTATGAACACTGAAGCTTTCTTT.

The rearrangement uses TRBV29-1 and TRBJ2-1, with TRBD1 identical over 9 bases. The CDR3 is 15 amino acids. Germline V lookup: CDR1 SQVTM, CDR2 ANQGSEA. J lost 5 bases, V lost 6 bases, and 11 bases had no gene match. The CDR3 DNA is TGCAGCGTCGTCCCGGGACAGGGTGTCCACAATGAGCAGTTCTTC. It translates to CSVVPGQGVHNEQFF.

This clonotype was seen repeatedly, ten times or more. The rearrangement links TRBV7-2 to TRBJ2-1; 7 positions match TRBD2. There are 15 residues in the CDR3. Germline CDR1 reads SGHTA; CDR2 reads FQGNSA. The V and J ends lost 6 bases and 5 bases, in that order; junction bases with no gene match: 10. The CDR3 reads CASSYGLGSHNEQFF. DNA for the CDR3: TGTGCCAGCAGTTATGGACTAGGGAGCCACAATGAGCAGTTCTTC.

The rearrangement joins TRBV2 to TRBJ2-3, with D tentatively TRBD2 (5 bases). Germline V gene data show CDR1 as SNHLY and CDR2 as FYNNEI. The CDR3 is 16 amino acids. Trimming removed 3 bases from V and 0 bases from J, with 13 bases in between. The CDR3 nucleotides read TGTGCCAGCAGTGAGTTTGGACGGGAAAGCACAGATACGCAGTATTTT. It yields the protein CASSEFGRESTDTQYF.

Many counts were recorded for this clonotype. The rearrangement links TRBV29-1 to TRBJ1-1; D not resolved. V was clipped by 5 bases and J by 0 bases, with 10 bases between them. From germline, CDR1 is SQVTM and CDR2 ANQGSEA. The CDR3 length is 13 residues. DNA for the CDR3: TGCAGCGTTCTAACAGCTGTGAACACTGAAGCTTTCTTT. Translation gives CSVLTAVNTEAFF.

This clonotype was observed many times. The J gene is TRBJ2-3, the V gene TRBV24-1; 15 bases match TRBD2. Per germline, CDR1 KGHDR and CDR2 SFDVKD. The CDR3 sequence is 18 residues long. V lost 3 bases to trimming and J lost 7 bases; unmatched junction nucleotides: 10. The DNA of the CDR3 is TGTGCCACCAGTGATCCCGGACTAGCGGGAGGGTCCCGGAATACGCAGTATTTT. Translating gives CATSDPGLAGGSRNTQYF.

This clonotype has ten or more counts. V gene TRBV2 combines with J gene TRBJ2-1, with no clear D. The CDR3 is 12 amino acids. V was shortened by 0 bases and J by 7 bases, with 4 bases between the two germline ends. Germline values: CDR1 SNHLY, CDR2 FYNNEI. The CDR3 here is CASSEATNEQFF. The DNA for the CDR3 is TGTGCCAGCAGTGAAGCGACTAATGAGCAGTTCTTC.

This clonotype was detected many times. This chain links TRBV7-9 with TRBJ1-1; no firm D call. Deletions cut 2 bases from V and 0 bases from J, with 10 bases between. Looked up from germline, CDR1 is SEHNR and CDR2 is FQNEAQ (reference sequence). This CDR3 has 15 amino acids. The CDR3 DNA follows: TGTGCCAGCAGCTTATTTGAGGGTATGAACACTGAAGCTTTCTTT. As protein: CASSLFEGMNTEAFF.